What follows are 24 T cell receptor beta chains derived from one specimen sequenced in a study of blood T cell repertoires in COVID-19. Assay used: immunoSEQ multiplex PCR; TCRdb lists only in-frame clones, some missing. The sample lists about 200,000 clones; around 84% were seen once. Material: PBMCs or T cells enriched from blood (not recorded which). The receptor source for this set is a man in his forties who had recovered from COVID-19.

The gene calls are TRBV27 and TRBJ1-1; 7 nucleotides match TRBD1. The germline CDR1 and CDR2 sequences are MNHEY and SMNVEV (reference sequence). The CDR3 runs to 15 residues. The trim removed 4 bases at V and 5 bases at J, leaving 10 bases unmatched. The CDR3 DNA reads TGTGCCAGCAGTTACCGACAGGGAACGGTGACTGAAGCTTTCTTT. Amino acid sequence: CASSYRQGTVTEAFF.

The chain is built from TRBV27 and TRBJ2-1; tentative D call: TRBD2 (6 bases). Germline CDR1 reads MNHEY; CDR2 reads SMNVEV (reference sequence). Trimming pared 3 bases from V and 7 bases from J, leaving 10 bases between. The CDR3 is 13 residues long. The chain's CDR3 is CASSFAGMNEQFF. For the CDR3, the DNA is TGTGCCAGCAGTTTCGCGGGGATGAATGAGCAGTTCTTC.

The rearrangement links TRBV14 to TRBJ1-4; 8 nucleotides align to TRBD1. Germline CDR1 reads SGHDN; CDR2 reads FVKESK. Trimming took 3 bases from V and 7 from J; bases not matched to a gene: 4. This CDR3 comprises 14 residues. CDR3 coding DNA: TGTGCCAGCAGCCAGACAGGGGTTCGTGAAAAACTGTTTTTT. Translating it yields CASSQTGVREKLFF.

The rearrangement joins TRBV7-3 to TRBJ2-7; 11 bases match TRBD1. The CDR3 runs to 14 residues. In germline, CDR1 is SGHTA, CDR2 FQGTGA. V gave up 5 bases and J gave up 5 bases; unmatched junction bases: 5. CDR3 nucleotides: TGTGCCAGCAGCCCCGGGACAGGGGGTAACGAGCAGTACTTC. It codes for CASSPGTGGNEQYF.

This clone showed up just once. The chain employs TRBV4-1 and TRBJ2-1; 9 bases are a match to TRBD2. The germline CDR1 and CDR2 sequences are MGHRA and YSYEKL. V was pared by 6 bases and J by 4 bases, with 10 bases of the junction left unmatched. This CDR3 contains 16 residues. Here the CDR3 reads CASSSPGLADYNEQFF. CDR3 bases: TGCGCCAGCAGTTCTCCGGGACTAGCAGATTACAATGAGCAGTTCTTC.

V and J are TRBV2 and TRBJ2-3; 9 bases agree with TRBD2. Trimming took 7 bases from V and 2 from J; bases not matched to a gene: 10. From germline, CDR1 is SNHLY and CDR2 FYNNEI. The CDR3 covers 16 residues. CDR3 sequence: CASTWGSGSNTDTQYF. The DNA of the CDR3 is TGTGCCAGCACCTGGGGTAGCGGGAGCAACACAGATACGCAGTATTTT. The whole variable domain, remainder taken from reference TRBV2 and TRBJ2-3, is EPEVTQTPSHQVTQMGQEVILRCVPISNHLYFYWYRQILGQKVEFLVSFYNNEISEKSEIFDDQFSVERPDGSNFTLKIRSTKLEDSAMYFCASTWGSGSNTDTQYFGPGTRLTVL.

The V and J genes are TRBV25-1 and TRBJ1-1; 7 bases map to TRBD1. V shed 6 bases, J shed 1 base, and the junction held 5 bases outside the gene matches. The CDR3 runs to 14 residues. In germline, CDR1 is MGHDK, CDR2 SYGVNS. The CDR3 is CASSPGQPNTEAFF. The CDR3 DNA reads TGTGCCAGCAGCCCGGGACAGCCGAACACTGAAGCTTTCTTT.

This chain uses TRBV27 with TRBJ2-7; TRBD2 matches at 11 bases. The CDR3 is made up of 14 amino acids. V was clipped by 10 bases and J by 1 base; unmatched bases: 6. CDR1 and CDR2 (germline): MNHEY, SMNVEV (reference sequence). CDR3 residues: CANPIAGGSYEQYF. CDR3 sequence (DNA): TGTGCCAACCCTATAGCGGGAGGGTCCTACGAGCAGTACTTC.

This sequence joins TRBV5-1 and TRBJ2-5, with D perhaps matching TRBD1 (7 bases). V lost 4 bases and J 0 bases, leaving 13 bases between the germline ends. The CDR3 is made up of 15 amino acids. Germline V lookup: CDR1 SGHRS, CDR2 YFSETQ. CDR3 sequence (DNA): TGCGCCAGCAGCGCCGGGGGACAGAACCAAGAGACCCAGTACTTC. It yields the protein CASSAGGQNQETQYF.

The rearrangement links TRBV19 to TRBJ2-2; 8 bases agree with TRBD1. This CDR3 contains 13 residues. Germline V gene lookup returns CDR1 LNHDA and CDR2 SQIVND (reference sequence). The junction had 8 bases not matched to a gene; V was cut back by 11 bases and J by 6 bases. The CDR3 region is CAENAQGAGELFF. DNA of the CDR3: TGTGCCGAAAACGCACAGGGGGCCGGGGAGCTGTTTTTT.

The rearrangement joins TRBV5-1 to TRBJ1-2; 8 bases are a match to TRBD1. This CDR3 contains 15 residues. From germline, CDR1 is SGHRS and CDR2 YFSETQ. The V and J ends lost 2 bases and 4 bases, in that order; junction bases with no gene match: 7. CDR3 region: CASSFGQGSSYGYTF. The CDR3 DNA is TGCGCCAGCAGCTTCGGACAGGGTTCGAGCTATGGCTACACCTTC.

V gene TRBV12-5 combines with J gene TRBJ1-1, with a weak D call TRBD1 (5 bases). The V and J ends lost 0 bases and 4 bases respectively, with 12 bases between them. The CDR3 consists of 15 residues. Germline CDR1 and CDR2: LGHNT and FRNRAP. CDR3 amino acids: CASGLVLGGGTEAFF. The CDR3 DNA is TGTGCTAGTGGTTTGGTACTTGGGGGAGGCACTGAAGCTTTCTTT.

The V call is TRBV24-1, the J call TRBJ2-3, with 9 bases that match TRBD2. V shed 4 bases and J 0 bases; nucleotides not matched to a gene: 4. Germline CDR1 and CDR2: KGHDR and SFDVKD. The CDR3 has 16 residues. CDR3 sequence: CATSDPSGRSTDTQYF. The CDR3 DNA sequence: TGTGCCACCAGTGACCCCAGCGGGAGGAGCACAGATACGCAGTATTTT.

The chain employs TRBV5-1 and TRBJ2-7, with D possibly being TRBD2 (6 bases). CDR1 SGHRS and CDR2 YFSETQ come from the germline V gene. This CDR3 comprises 15 residues. The V gene lost 0 bases and the J gene lost 4 bases, with 14 bases spanning the gap. This CDR3 reads CASSLVGGSGYEQYF. The CDR3 region has the DNA TGCGCCAGCAGCTTGGTTGGTGGGAGCGGGTACGAGCAGTACTTC.

J is TRBJ2-7 and V is TRBV7-9; 11 bases are shared with TRBD1. Germline V gene sequence: CDR1 SEHNR, CDR2 FQNEAQ (reference sequence). After removal of 7 bases from V and 2 bases from J, the junction contained 7 bases not matched to a gene. This CDR3 region has 15 residues. In DNA form, the CDR3 reads TGTGCCAGCATTTCGGACAGGGGGCATCCCTACGAGCAGTACTTC. Translated, it gives CASISDRGHPYEQYF.

The CDR3: CASGGLAVNEQFF. DNA of the CDR3: TGTGCCAGCGGTGGACTAGCGGTCAATGAGCAGTTCTTC. V gene TRBV2 combines with J gene TRBJ2-1, with 10 bases that match TRBD2. The CDR3 contains 13 residues. Germline CDR1 is SNHLY and CDR2 is FYNNEI. Losses at the gene ends were 8 bases for V and 6 bases for J; bases not matched to a gene: 4.

The chain carries TRBV3-1 (or the pseudogene TRBV3-2) and TRBJ2-1, with 7 positions matching TRBD2. J gave up 12 bases and V 0 bases, and 14 bases lay outside the gene matches. CDR1 LGHDT and CDR2 YNNKEL come from the germline V gene (reference sequence). The CDR3 runs to 16 residues. CDR3 coding DNA: TGTGCCAGCAGCCAAGAAAGGGGTGGGAGGGGAAAATGGCAGTTCTTC. Its translation: CASSQERGGRGKWQFF.

The V gene is TRBV6-5, the J gene TRBJ2-5; 8 bases are shared with TRBD2. The CDR3 spans 14 residues. Germline V CDR1 and CDR2: MNHEY, SVGAGI. The trim removed 2 bases at V and 5 bases at J, leaving 4 bases unmatched. CDR3 sequence reads: CASSYRTSSETQYF. CDR3 in DNA: TGTGCCAGCAGTTACAGGACTAGCTCGGAGACCCAGTACTTC.

This chain connects TRBV4-1 to TRBJ2-7; 8 bases line up with TRBD1. Germline V gene lookup returns CDR1 MGHRA and CDR2 YSYEKL. J lost 4 bases, V lost 0 bases, and 14 bases had no gene match. The length of the CDR3 is 18 residues. The CDR3 DNA reads TGCGCCAGCAGCCAAGACCTCCCATATGGGACAGGATTTTACGAGCAGTACTTC. Protein: CASSQDLPYGTGFYEQYF.

The V gene is TRBV11-3, the J gene TRBJ1-1; D is unclear. CDR1 is SGHNT, CDR2 YENEEA, per germline. V lost 1 base, J lost 1 base, and 10 bases lay in between. This CDR3 comprises 15 residues. The CDR3, as DNA: TGTGCCAGCAGCTTAGCTGGTCAACAGAACACTGAAGCTTTCTTT. This encodes CASSLAGQQNTEAFF.

The genes are TRBV5-1 and TRBJ2-7; 7 bases line up with TRBD2. The trim removed 4 bases at V and 3 bases at J, leaving 10 bases unmatched. There are 15 residues in the CDR3. The germline V gene encodes CDR1 SGHRS and CDR2 YFSETQ. The CDR3 coding sequence is TGCGCCAGCAGCGGATCCGGGGGGAGTGGCTACGAGCAGTACTTC. It yields the protein CASSGSGGSGYEQYF.

The chain is built from TRBV20-1 and TRBJ2-7, with 7 nucleotides matching TRBD1. CDR3 length equals 11 residues. J gave up 5 bases and V 8 bases, and 6 bases lay outside the gene matches. Germline assignment: CDR1 DFQATT and CDR2 SNEGSKA (reference sequence). As DNA, the CDR3 is TGCAGTCCTCGACAGGGCAACGAGCAGTACTTC. Its protein is CSPRQGNEQYF.

V and J are TRBV3-1 (or the pseudogene TRBV3-2) and TRBJ2-7; TRBD2 matches at 8 bases. V lost 0 bases, J lost 6 bases, and 10 bases stayed unmatched. CDR3 size: 16 residues. Per the germline V gene, CDR1 is LGHDT and CDR2 is YNNKEL (reference sequence). CDR3 amino acids: CASSQDSGGRTGEQYF. CDR3 in DNA: TGTGCCAGCAGCCAAGATTCTGGCGGGAGGACGGGCGAGCAGTACTTC.

This clone was counted only a few times. This sequence joins TRBV7-8 and TRBJ1-6; a possible D gene is TRBD1 (5 bases). V was pared by 1 base and J by 8 bases, with 6 bases between. This CDR3 region has 13 residues. CDR1 SGHVS and CDR2 FQNEAQ come from the germline V gene. The DNA of the CDR3 is TGTGCCAGCAGCTTAGGGGGCGATTCACCCCTCCACTTT. This gives the protein CASSLGGDSPLHF. Together with reference TRBV7-8 and TRBJ1-6, the CDR3 gives the full variable domain: GAGVSQSPRYKVAKRGQDVALRCDPISGHVSLFWYQQALGQGPEFLTYFQNEAQLDKSGLPSDRFFAERPEGSVSTLKIQRTQQEDSAVYLCASSLGGDSPLHFGNGTRLTVT.